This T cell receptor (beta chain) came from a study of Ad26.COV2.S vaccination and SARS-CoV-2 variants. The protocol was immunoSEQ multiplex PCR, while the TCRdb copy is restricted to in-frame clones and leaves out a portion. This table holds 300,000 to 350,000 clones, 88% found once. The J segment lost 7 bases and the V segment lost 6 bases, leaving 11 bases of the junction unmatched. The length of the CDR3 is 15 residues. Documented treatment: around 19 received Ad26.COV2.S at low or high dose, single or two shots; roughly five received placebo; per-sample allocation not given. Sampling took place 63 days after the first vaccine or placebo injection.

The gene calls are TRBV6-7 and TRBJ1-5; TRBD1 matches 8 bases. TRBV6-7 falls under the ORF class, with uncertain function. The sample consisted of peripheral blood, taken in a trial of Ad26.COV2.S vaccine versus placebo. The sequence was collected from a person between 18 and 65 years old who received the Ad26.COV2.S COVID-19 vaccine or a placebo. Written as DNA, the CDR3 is TGTGCCAGCAGACCCCGGACAGGGAGGAGACAGCCCCAGCATTTT. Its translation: CASRPRTGRRQPQHF.